The 22 T cell receptor beta chains in this list originate from one sample, sequenced in a study of human T cells and chemical hapten exposure. Time point here: patch test 2, 6 weeks after DPC sensitization. Treatment: therapeutic diphenylcyclopropenone sensitization with weekly scalp DPC. Using its own MiXCR run on the RACE reads, TCRdb lists one record per CDR3 protein. The sample has about 54,000 distinct CDR3 sequences; about a tenth are singletons. The sequences come from whole blood, collected in connection with sensitization to the hapten diphenylcyclopropenone (DPC). The receptors come from a woman in her 50s with alopecia areata. Some clones in this sample may be carry-over from other donors' samples.

This clonotype was recorded many times. V usage is TRBV2 and J usage is TRBJ2-4, with 8 bases that match TRBD2. J gave up 0 bases and V 3 bases, and 4 bases lay outside the gene matches. The germline CDR1 and CDR2 sequences are SNHLY and FYNNEI. This CDR3 has 16 residues. CDR3 protein: CASSESTSVAKNIQYF. The DNA of the CDR3 is TGTGCCAGCAGTGAGTCGACTAGCGTAGCCAAAAACATTCAGTACTTC.

This clonotype was recorded at least ten times. The CDR3 DNA reads as TGTGCCAGCAGTGACAGGGATGGACAGCCCCAGCATTTT. As protein: CASSDRDGQPQHF. The chain has TRBV7-9 and TRBJ1-5; 7 nucleotides match TRBD1. Trimming at V came to 6 bases and at J to 7 bases, leaving 6 bases not matched to a gene. This CDR3 comprises 13 residues. CDR1 is SEHNR, CDR2 FQNEAQ, per germline (reference sequence).

The chain has TRBV24-1 and TRBJ2-1, with 13 bases fitting TRBD2. CDR3 length: 16 residues. V shed 3 bases, J shed 7 bases, and the junction held 5 bases outside the gene matches. Germline loops: CDR1 KGHDR, CDR2 SFDVKD. CDR3 in DNA: TGTGCCACCAGTGATCCCCCGGGACTAGCGGGGAATGAGCAGTTCTTC. It codes for CATSDPPGLAGNEQFF.

The V gene is TRBV11-2, the J gene TRBJ2-7; 11 nucleotides agree with TRBD2. Germline values: CDR1 SGHAT, CDR2 FQNNGV. The CDR3 has 16 amino acids. The ends lost 1 base at V and 3 bases at J; junction bases unmatched: 5. CDR3 sequence reads: CASSLVMTSGVYEQYF. The DNA for the CDR3 is TGTGCCAGCAGCTTAGTGATGACTAGCGGGGTCTACGAGCAGTACTTC.

CDR3 bases: TGTGCCAGCAGCCTCAGTGGTGGCGCTATCTTCTATGGCTACACCTTC. Translating it yields CASSLSGGAIFYGYTF. The gene calls are TRBV5-4 and TRBJ1-2; no clear D. The germline gives CDR1 SGHNT, CDR2 YYREEE (reference sequence). V was pared by 4 bases and J by 4 bases, with 20 bases between. The CDR3 spans 16 residues.

This clonotype was picked up many times. The V gene is TRBV28, the J gene TRBJ1-2; D not certain. This CDR3 is built from 13 residues. The germline V gene has CDR1 MDHEN and CDR2 SYDVKM. The germline V and J ends were trimmed by 6 bases and 4 bases, with 12 bases remaining between them. As DNA, the CDR3 is TGTGCCAGCAGGCCGGGCCAGTCCTATGGCTACACCTTC. This sequence encodes CASRPGQSYGYTF.

The J gene is TRBJ1-6, the V gene TRBV4-3; D may be TRBD1 (6 bases). This CDR3 is 15 amino acids long. Trimming took off 3 bases at V and 4 bases at J, with 10 bases between the two ends. Germline CDR1 LGHNA, CDR2 YSLEER. The CDR3 DNA reads TGCGCCAGCAGCCACAACAGGGCGTATAATTCACCCCTCCACTTT. It codes for CASSHNRAYNSPLHF.

This clonotype showed up just a few times. The CDR3 spells CASSERSGNQPQHF. The CDR3 DNA reads as TGCGCCAGCAGTGAAAGGTCCGGTAATCAGCCCCAGCATTTT. This chain joins TRBV10-2 and TRBJ1-5, with unresolved D. The ends were cut back, 3 bases at V and 4 bases at J, with 10 bases in the middle. CDR3 length: 14 amino acids. Germline assignment: CDR1 WSHSY and CDR2 SAAADI.

This clonotype occurred a few times. This CDR3 reads CASSLLVEQYF. The CDR3 DNA sequence: TGTGCCAGCAGTTTATTAGTCGAGCAGTACTTC. The chain links TRBV28 to TRBJ2-7; D not certain. The germline V gene has CDR1 MDHEN and CDR2 SYDVKM. Trimming took off 1 base at V and 6 bases at J, with 4 bases between the two ends. The CDR3 spans 11 residues. Complete variable domain (other parts from reference TRBV28 and TRBJ2-7): DVKVTQSSRYLVKRTGEKVFLECVQDMDHENMFWYRQDPGLGLRLIYFSYDVKMKEKGDIPEGYSVSREKKERFSLILESASTNQTSMYLCASSLLVEQYFGPGTRLTVT.

The chain carries TRBV12-3 or TRBV12-4 and TRBJ1-4; maybe TRBD1 (5 bases). The V end lost 6 bases, the J end lost 10 bases, and 18 bases lay between the germline ends. CDR3 length equals 14 residues. The CDR3 reads CASSPGQPRGKLFF. CDR3 DNA: TGTGCCAGCAGCCCGGGCCAGCCGAGGGGAAAACTGTTTTTT.

This clonotype was picked up a small number of times. The V and J genes are TRBV12-2 and TRBJ2-1; TRBD1 is the table's D call, not checked against the DNA. TRBV12-2 constitutes a pseudogene. CDR3 length: 15 amino acids. CDR3 sequence: CASLCRALAHNEQFF. DNA of the CDR3: TGTGCAAGCCTTTGTAGGGCGTTGGCCCACAATGAGCAGTTCTTC.

This clonotype was found a few times. The gene calls are TRBV7-9 and TRBJ1-4; 7 bases fit TRBD1. In germline, CDR1 is SEHNR, CDR2 FQNEAQ (reference sequence). The V segment lost 4 bases and the J segment 3 bases; nucleotides outside the gene matches: 5. The CDR3 runs to 15 residues. CDR3 protein: CASSSGTAPNEKLFF. The CDR3 coding sequence is TGTGCCAGCAGCTCTGGGACAGCTCCTAATGAAAAACTGTTTTTT.

This clonotype occurred a few times. This chain uses TRBV18 with TRBJ2-7; no definite D call. V was trimmed by 3 bases and J by 5 bases, leaving 11 bases between them. Germline CDR1 and CDR2: KGHSH and LQKENI. This CDR3 has 13 amino acids. The CDR3 coding sequence is TGTGCCAGCTCACCCCGGATCAGTGACGAGCAGTACTTC. It yields the protein CASSPRISDEQYF.

The genes are TRBV7-2 and TRBJ2-5, with 8 nucleotides matching TRBD1. This CDR3 comprises 13 residues. The trim removed 6 bases at V and 3 bases at J, leaving 3 bases unmatched. CDR1 is SGHTA, CDR2 FQGNSA, per germline. The CDR3 reads CASSSDREETQYF. The CDR3 nucleotides are TGTGCCAGCAGTTCGGACAGGGAAGAGACCCAGTACTTC.

This clonotype came up a few times. The rearrangement uses TRBV7-2 and TRBJ2-7; a possible D gene is TRBD2 (5 bases). The CDR3 runs 14 residues. Trimming took 4 bases from V and 0 from J, leaving 10 bases between them. Germline CDR1 SGHTA, CDR2 FQGNSA. The CDR3 coding sequence is TGTGCCAGCAGCTCTAGGGCGGGCTCCTACGAGCAGTACTTC. This encodes CASSSRAGSYEQYF.

This clonotype was found many times. J is TRBJ1-5 and V is TRBV20-1, with D unclear. This CDR3 spans 15 amino acids. V lost 0 bases, J lost 6 bases, and 15 bases lay in between. Germline loops: CDR1 DFQATT, CDR2 SNEGSKA (reference sequence). In DNA form, the CDR3 reads TGCAGTGCTAGAGAGTCCCTGGGGTTCGGTCAGCCCCAGCATTTT. Translating gives CSARESLGFGQPQHF.

This clonotype was detected many times. This chain joins TRBV29-1 and TRBJ2-3; the D gene is possibly TRBD1 (5 bases). The CDR3 covers 12 residues. CDR1 is SQVTM, CDR2 ANQGSEA, per germline. Between the trimmed V and J ends, which lost 2 bases and 5 bases, there was a span of 8 bases. Written as DNA, the CDR3 is TGCAGCGTTGAAATTAGGGGAGATACGCAGTATTTT. Its translation is CSVEIRGDTQYF.

This clonotype was detected ten times or more. The chain links TRBV6-5 to TRBJ2-5, with D unresolved. The CDR3 has 14 amino acids. Germline CDR1 MNHEY, CDR2 SVGAGI. Trimming stripped 6 bases from V and 4 bases from J, with 15 bases between. The CDR3 is CASSPRSGRETQYF. The CDR3 nucleotides are TGTGCCAGCAGCCCGAGAAGTGGTCGAGAGACCCAGTACTTC.

At least ten counts were recorded for this clonotype. This chain joins TRBV29-1 and TRBJ1-2; 7 nucleotides match TRBD1. Germline V lookup: CDR1 SQVTM, CDR2 ANQGSEA. The CDR3 length is 12 residues. V gave up 6 bases and J gave up 10 bases; unmatched junction bases: 11. CDR3 sequence (DNA): TGCAGCGTCCACGGGACAGACCACCCCTACACCTTC. It codes for CSVHGTDHPYTF.

This chain connects TRBV7-6 to TRBJ2-5; D unresolved. Germline V gene sequence: CDR1 SGHVS, CDR2 FNYEAQ. The germline V and J ends were trimmed by 1 base and 2 bases, with 5 bases remaining between them. The CDR3 runs 13 residues. CDR3 region: CASSLVGQETQYF. CDR3 DNA: TGTGCCAGCAGCTTAGTCGGGCAAGAGACCCAGTACTTC. Drawing the rest from reference TRBV7-6 and TRBJ2-5, the complete variable domain is GAGVSQSPRYKVTKRGQDVALRCDPISGHVSLYWYRQALGQGPEFLTYFNYEAQQDKSGLPNDRFSAERPEGSISTLTIQRTEQRDSAMYRCASSLVGQETQYFGPGTRLLVL.

This clonotype was seen a handful of times. The CDR3 region has the DNA TGTGCCAGCAGTGCTTGGACGGGTCAAAGCACAGATACGCAGTATTTT. Translated: CASSAWTGQSTDTQYF. The rearrangement links TRBV6-4 to TRBJ2-3, with D hard to call. This CDR3 comprises 16 residues. Germline CDR1 MRHNA, CDR2 SNTAGT. The germline V and J ends were trimmed by 4 bases and 0 bases, with 14 bases remaining between them.

V gene TRBV10-1 combines with J gene TRBJ2-3; a possible D gene is TRBD1 (5 bases). V lost 3 bases and J lost 3, with 22 bases in between. The CDR3 contains 18 residues. CDR1 and CDR2 from the germline V gene are WNHNN and SYGVQD (reference sequence). CDR3 nucleotide sequence: TGCGCCAGCAGTGAAAATCAACCAGGGTTAGGTGGGACAGATACGCAGTATTTT. Amino acids: CASSENQPGLGGTDTQYF.